This T cell receptor beta chain was captured by sequencing in a study of identical twins. This clonotype was recorded at least ten times. What it binds is unknown. TCRdb redid the calling of the 5' RACE reads with MiXCR, one entry per CDR3 protein. In the table there are approximately 140,000 distinct CDR3 sequences, under 4.5% of which are singletons. General study points: Alpha sequences that were out-of-frame and twin-shared showed an excess of low generation probability. Conclusions rested on cross-sectional statistics rather than following the same donors.

The origin of this receptor is a man in his late teens or twenties in good health. The sequencing input was memory T cells sorted from blood.

CDR3 in amino acids: CASSSLGWDRGRWGEKLFF. In nucleotides, the CDR3 is TGTGCCAGCAGTTCCCTGGGTTGGGACAGGGGGCGTTGGGGTGAAAAACTGTTTTTT. The V call is TRBV6-5, the J call TRBJ1-4; TRBD1 aligns across 12 bases. Looked up from germline, CDR1 is MNHEY and CDR2 is SVGAGI. The V segment lost 4 bases and the J segment 7 bases; nucleotides outside the gene matches: 16. CDR3 length: 19 residues.